Shown below are 4 T cell receptor beta chains from a single sample sequenced in a study of CXCR3-negative and CXCR3-positive naive CD8 T cells. Via 5' RACE with UMI labels, TRB cDNA libraries were prepared. TCRdb re-analyzed the 5' RACE reads; it lists each CDR3 protein once, without DNA. The ten most abundant clones cover around 0.5% of a sample with under 60,000 distinct CDR3 sequences. The study, taken as a whole, reports: Naive cells that were CXCR3-positive had more hydrophobic TRB CDR3s (compared with CXCR3-negative naive cells).

Their recognized antigens are unknown. Sequencing used naive CXCR3+ CD8+ T cells from blood. Subset specified: CD45RO-CCR7+CD27+CD95- naive CD8+ T cells expressing CXCR3 (TNR3+). These receptors were taken from a human donor in good health. Some clones in this sample may be carry-over from other donors' samples.

V is TRBV10-3 and J is TRBJ2-1; TCRdb lists TRBD2, though no DNA is available to test this call. The length of the CDR3 is 14 residues. The germline CDR1 and CDR2 sequences are ENHRY and SYGVKD. CDR3: CAVTSGDPFYEQFF.

The rearrangement joins TRBV14 to TRBJ2-4; TCRdb proposes TRBD2, but this gene call is untestable without DNA. Germline values: CDR1 SGHDN, CDR2 FVKESK. The CDR3 contains 16 residues. The CDR3: CASSQTRSGIKNIQYF.

The chain couples TRBV5-1 to TRBJ2-3. This CDR3 is built from 16 residues. Germline loops: CDR1 SGHRS, CDR2 YFSETQ. The CDR3 region is CASSLGTALGTDTQYF.

This chain uses TRBV12-3 or TRBV12-4 with TRBJ2-7. The CDR3 consists of 12 residues. The CDR3 reads CASSIAPYEQYF.